These 29 T cell receptor beta chains originate from one sample sequenced in a study of breast tumors, draining lymph nodes, adjacent tissues. TCRdb itself ran the multiplex PCR reads through MiXCR, one entry per CDR3 protein. The data show approximately 100,000 distinct CDR3 sequences, 21% seen once. The lymph nodes were axillary draining lymph nodes from breast cancer patients. The sequencing input was axillary lymph node tissue. All receptors come from a female donor with breast cancer. Some clones in this sample may be carry-over from other donors' samples.

Details on this clonotype: Because it lacks the conserved phenylalanine or tryptophan at the end, this CDR3 is likely a read error. The chain links TRBV5-1 to TRBJ1-6, with a possible D match to TRBD1 (6 bases). Germline values: CDR1 SGHRS, CDR2 YFSETQ. CDR3 size: 14 residues. Written as DNA, the CDR3 is TGCGCCGGCAGGAACAGGGAGGATAATTCACCCCTCCACCTT. Residues: CAGRNREDNSPLHL.

This clonotype was counted ten times or more. The chain uses TRBV2 and TRBJ2-2; 7 nucleotides line up with TRBD1. The germline gives CDR1 SNHLY, CDR2 FYNNEI. There are 20 residues in the CDR3. V trimming: 3 bases; J trimming: 0 bases; junction bases outside the gene matches: 16. The CDR3 DNA is TGTGCCAGCAGTGACCCCATCGGACGGGACAGTCAAACGAACACCGGGGAGCTGTTTTTT. Protein: CASSDPIGRDSQTNTGELFF.

This clonotype has ten or more counts. The chain recombines TRBV12-3 or TRBV12-4 with TRBJ1-2; TRBD1 might be the D (5 bases). Trimming pared 0 bases from V and 7 bases from J, leaving 15 bases between. The CDR3 covers 15 residues. CDR3 protein: CASSLAVRAEGGYTF. The CDR3 nucleotides read TGTGCCAGCAGTTTAGCGGTCAGGGCGGAGGGTGGCTACACCTTC.

This clonotype was counted many times. V and J are TRBV5-1 and TRBJ2-6; D is unclear. The CDR3 consists of 16 residues. Trimming cost V 1 base and J 1 base, with 9 bases left between them. The V gene's germline CDR1 is SGHRS and CDR2 YFSETQ. CDR3 protein: CASSLPLYSGANVLTF. The CDR3 nucleotides read TGCGCCAGCAGCTTGCCCCTTTATTCTGGGGCCAACGTCCTGACTTTC.

The genes are TRBV28 and TRBJ2-3; D might be TRBD2 (5 bases). Germline values: CDR1 MDHEN, CDR2 SYDVKM. Trimming left V 10 bases short and J 2 bases short, with 16 bases between. There are 14 residues in the CDR3. The CDR3 DNA reads as TGTGCCACCTCTGGCGGGCCCCTCACAGATACGCAGTATTTT. It yields the protein CATSGGPLTDTQYF.

Many counts were recorded for this clonotype. This chain uses TRBV20-1 with TRBJ2-7, with D perhaps matching TRBD1 or TRBD2 (5 bases each). There are 13 residues in the CDR3. V was clipped by 4 bases and J by 3 bases, with 13 bases between them. From germline, CDR1 is DFQATT and CDR2 SNEGSKA (reference sequence). The CDR3: CSATRDLIYEQYF. In nucleotides, the CDR3 is TGCAGTGCTACCCGGGACCTGATCTACGAGCAGTACTTC.

On this clonotype: Since a much larger clone is just one base distant, this may be a read error. The V call is TRBV6-1, the J call TRBJ2-3, with D hard to call. V was trimmed by 6 bases and J by 11 bases, leaving 9 bases between them. Per germline, CDR1 MNHNS and CDR2 SASEGT. The CDR3 is made up of 10 amino acids. The CDR3 sequence: CASRGFRQYF. The CDR3 bases are TGTGCCAGCAGAGGCTTTAGGCAGTATTTT.

This clonotype has a handful of counts. With a much larger clone just one base away, this may be a read error. V and J are TRBV20-1 and TRBJ1-5, with no clear D. The germline V gene has CDR1 DFQATT and CDR2 SNEGSKA (reference sequence). The CDR3 has 12 amino acids. V shed 1 base and J shed 3 bases, with 4 bases lying between them. CDR3 DNA: TGCAGTGCTAGAGGTACCAATCAGCCCCAGCATTTT. As protein: CSARGTNQPQHF.

This clonotype was observed a handful of times. V is TRBV5-1 and J is TRBJ2-1; TRBD1 matches 12 bases. CDR1 and CDR2 (germline): SGHRS, YFSETQ. This CDR3 spans 19 amino acids. The junction had 10 bases not matched to a gene; V was cut back by 3 bases and J by 0 bases. The CDR3 DNA is TGCGCCAGCAGCTCCGGGACAGGGGGCTCCCTTAGCTCCTACAATGAGCAGTTCTTC. The encoded protein is CASSSGTGGSLSSYNEQFF.

This clonotype was counted ten times or more. The rearrangement uses TRBV5-1 and TRBJ2-7; TRBD2 aligns across 12 bases. The V segment lost 0 bases and the J segment 7 bases; nucleotides outside the gene matches: 5. Germline assignment: CDR1 SGHRS and CDR2 YFSETQ. This CDR3 region has 15 residues. In DNA form, the CDR3 reads TGCGCCAGCAGCTTGGGACTAGCGGGAGAGGGGGAGCAGTACTTC. It yields the protein CASSLGLAGEGEQYF.

This clonotype was picked up many times. The chain joins TRBV2 to TRBJ2-3, with TRBD1 matching 8 bases. Germline CDR1 SNHLY, CDR2 FYNNEI. V shed 8 bases and J 15 bases; nucleotides not matched to a gene: 10. CDR3 size: 11 residues. CDR3 DNA: TGTGCCAGCTACTCCGGGACAGGAGGCTATTTT. Its translation is CASYSGTGGYF.

The rearrangement links TRBV5-6 to TRBJ1-1; no clear D gene. V was shortened by 4 bases and J by 1 base, with 8 bases between the two germline ends. CDR3 length: 13 amino acids. Germline CDR1 SGHDT, CDR2 YYEEEE. The CDR3 loop is CASSQASNTEAFF. CDR3 nucleotides: TGTGCCAGCAGCCAGGCCTCGAACACTGAAGCTTTCTTT. Full variable domain (missing parts from reference TRBV5-6 and TRBJ1-1): DAGVTQSPTHLIKTRGQQVTLRCSPKSGHDTVSWYQQALGQGPQFIFQYYEEEERQRGNFPDRFSGHQFPNYSSELNVNALLLGDSALYLCASSQASNTEAFFGQGTRLTVV.

To note about this clonotype: A much bigger clone sits one base away, suggesting this may be a read error. This chain connects TRBV3-1 to TRBJ1-2, with 7 bases identical to TRBD1. Germline assignment: CDR1 LGHDT and CDR2 YNNKEL (reference sequence). V gave up 1 base and J gave up 8 bases; unmatched junction bases: 4. CDR3 length equals 13 residues. In nucleotides, the CDR3 is TGTGCCAGCAGCCAAGGAGGGGGCGGCGGCTACACCTTC. It encodes CASSQGGGGGYTF.

The genes are TRBV18 and TRBJ1-3; 7 bases are a match to TRBD1. Germline CDR1 and CDR2: KGHSH and LQKENI. V shed 3 bases and J 3 bases; nucleotides not matched to a gene: 2. The CDR3 has 14 amino acids. DNA of the CDR3: TGTGCCAGCTCACCCGGGACAGATGGAAACACCATATATTTT. Encoded protein: CASSPGTDGNTIYF. Complete variable domain (other parts from reference TRBV18 and TRBJ1-3): NAGVMQNPRHLVRRRGQEARLRCSPMKGHSHVYWYRQLPEEGLKFMVYLQKENIIDESGMPKERFSAEFPKEGPSILRIQQVVRGDSAAYFCASSPGTDGNTIYFGEGSWLTVV.

This clonotype was seen repeatedly, ten times or more. The chain uses TRBV20-1 and TRBJ2-5, with 10 nucleotides matching TRBD2. The germline gives CDR1 DFQATT, CDR2 SNEGSKA (reference sequence). V lost 3 bases and J lost 5; bases outside the gene matches: 12. This CDR3 is 16 amino acids long. CDR3 protein: CSASGFSGRARETQYF. Here the CDR3 DNA reads TGCAGTGCTAGTGGTTTCAGCGGGAGGGCCAGGGAGACCCAGTACTTC.

This clonotype has at least ten counts. The CDR3 DNA reads as TGCGCCAGCAGCCAGGTTTTTAGATTTGGGGGAAGCACAGATACGCAGTATTTT. Protein sequence: CASSQVFRFGGSTDTQYF. The chain couples TRBV4-1 to TRBJ2-3, with D perhaps assigned TRBD1 or TRBD2 (5 bases each). The germline V and J ends were trimmed by 3 bases and 0 bases, with 19 bases remaining between them. There are 18 residues in the CDR3. Germline V gene data show CDR1 as MGHRA and CDR2 as YSYEKL.

This clonotype was counted at least ten times. The chain couples TRBV9 to TRBJ2-1; D gene uncertain. CDR3 length: 15 amino acids. Germline-derived CDR1 and CDR2 are SGDLS and YYNGEE. The V end was cut by 4 bases, the J end by 7 bases, with 18 bases between. CDR3 sequence reads: CASSPGPSVRNEQFF. The DNA of the CDR3 is TGTGCCAGCAGCCCTGGGCCGTCCGTTAGAAATGAGCAGTTCTTC.

In this sample, this clonotype turned up a few times. CDR3 sequence: CASSSAGTGIGNTIYF. DNA for the CDR3: TGTGCCAGCTCCTCCGCCGGGACAGGGATCGGAAACACCATATATTTT. V usage is TRBV18 and J usage is TRBJ1-3; 9 positions agree with TRBD1. This CDR3 has 16 amino acids. Germline CDR1 reads KGHSH; CDR2 reads LQKENI. V shed 6 bases and J 4 bases; nucleotides not matched to a gene: 10.

Concerning this clonotype itself: Compared with germline, one end of the junction differs, possibly owing to a read error. The chain joins TRBV30 to TRBJ1-3; D is ambiguous. There are 14 residues in the CDR3. Germline loops: CDR1 GTSNPN, CDR2 SVGIG (reference sequence). CDR3 nucleotides: TGTGACTGGAGTTCAGACGTGTGCTCTTCCGATCTATATTTT. Encoded protein: CDWSSDVCSSDLYF.

The V call is TRBV7-9, the J call TRBJ1-1; D might be TRBD1 (5 bases). Germline V gives CDR1 SEHNR, CDR2 FQNEAQ (reference sequence). The V and J ends lost 7 bases and 6 bases respectively, with 9 bases between them. The length of the CDR3 is 11 residues. DNA for the CDR3: TGTGCCAGCACCGGCAGGGCTGAAGCTTTCTTT. It translates to CASTGRAEAFF.

This clonotype has more than one count but fewer than ten. This could be a read error, since a much larger clone is one nucleotide away. The chain joins TRBV6-1 to TRBJ2-7, with 9 bases that match TRBD1. After removal of 11 bases from V and 6 bases from J, the junction contained 8 bases not matched to a gene. The germline gives CDR1 MNHNS, CDR2 SASEGT. The CDR3 is 12 amino acids. The CDR3 here is CAARQGVFEQYF. The DNA for the CDR3 is TGTGCCGCACGACAGGGGGTATTCGAGCAGTACTTC.

This clonotype was detected many times. J is TRBJ2-1 and V is TRBV7-9, with 12 bases lining up with TRBD2. This CDR3 is 16 amino acids long. Trimming took 5 bases from V and 2 from J; bases not matched to a gene: 4. CDR1 is SEHNR, CDR2 FQNEAQ, per germline (reference sequence). Written as DNA, the CDR3 is TGTGCCAGCAGCACGACTAGCGGGGGCCCCTACAATGAGCAGTTCTTC. Protein: CASSTTSGGPYNEQFF.

In its sample, this clonotype ranks as medium-sized. The chain combines TRBV7-2 with TRBJ2-7; 11 nucleotides align to TRBD2. The CDR3 runs to 15 residues. Trimming cost V 4 bases and J 2 bases; bases outside gene matches: 4. The V gene's germline CDR1 is SGHTA and CDR2 FQGNSA. In nucleotides, the CDR3 is TGTGCCAGCAGCTGGGGACTAGCGGCCACCTACGAGCAGTACTTC. As protein: CASSWGLAATYEQYF.

This clonotype has a count of ten or more. The chain links TRBV5-1 to TRBJ1-5; the D gene is possibly TRBD1 (6 bases). V was trimmed by 5 bases and J by 1 base, leaving 16 bases between them. This CDR3 comprises 16 residues. Germline assignment: CDR1 SGHRS and CDR2 YFSETQ. The DNA of the CDR3 is TGCGCCAGCAGAGGAGGGGGGGCCTTAAGCAATCAGCCCCAGCATTTT. Encoded protein: CASRGGGALSNQPQHF.

This clonotype appeared many times. The gene calls are TRBV2 and TRBJ2-3; D remains unclear. The V gene's germline CDR1 is SNHLY and CDR2 FYNNEI. The CDR3 contains 14 residues. The V end was cut by 5 bases, the J end by 1 base, with 10 bases between. The CDR3 DNA reads TGTGCCAGCAGTTTGGGGTTCGGCACAGATACGCAGTATTTT. Translated: CASSLGFGTDTQYF.

This clonotype has a count of ten or more. V gene TRBV20-1 combines with J gene TRBJ2-3; 9 bases match TRBD2. This CDR3 contains 15 residues. Looked up from germline, CDR1 is DFQATT and CDR2 is SNEGSKA (reference sequence). V lost 0 bases to trimming and J lost 6 bases; unmatched junction nucleotides: 7. The CDR3 loop reads CSARDGRGGRDTQYF. In DNA, the CDR3 is TGCAGTGCTAGAGATGGGCGGGGGGGCAGGGATACGCAGTATTTT.

This clonotype was found many times. V and J are TRBV7-9 and TRBJ1-6, with TRBD1 as a possible D gene (5 bases). The CDR3 is 17 amino acids. In germline, CDR1 is SEHNR, CDR2 FQNEAQ (reference sequence). Between the trimmed V and J ends, which lost 11 bases and 3 bases, there was a span of 23 bases. The CDR3 DNA is TGTGCCTCCAGCTTGGGTCGAGGCAGGGACTATAATTCACCCCTCCACTTT. This gives the protein CASSLGRGRDYNSPLHF.

The chain links TRBV6-1 to TRBJ2-7, with TRBD2 matching 9 bases. CDR1 and CDR2 from the germline V gene are MNHNS and SASEGT. Germline trimming cut 7 bases from V and 3 bases from J; bases unmatched to any gene: 19. The CDR3 spans 18 residues. CDR3 sequence: CASTQAFTSSGTDYEQYF. CDR3 DNA sequence: TGTGCCAGCACACAGGCCTTCACCTCTAGCGGGACAGACTACGAGCAGTACTTC.

This clonotype was detected many times. V is TRBV2 and J is TRBJ1-2; D is perhaps TRBD1 (5 bases). This CDR3 spans 12 amino acids. In germline, CDR1 is SNHLY, CDR2 FYNNEI. Trimming removed 5 bases from V and 5 bases from J, with 9 bases in between. CDR3 nucleotide sequence: TGTGCCAGCAGTAACTGGGGGTATGGCTACACCTTC. It is translated as CASSNWGYGYTF.